These T cell receptor beta chains were read from a single sample in a study of T-cell reconstitution after alpha-beta-depleted transplantation in children. TCRdb re-analysed the PCR reads in MiXCR, keeping a single row per CDR3 protein. Among hundreds of thousands of distinct CDR3 sequences listed, under 15% were seen once. Source: PBMCs, taken before TCRalphabeta/CD19-depleted stem cell transplant. The receptors were gathered from a girl aged 2 to 10 with congenital amegakaryocytic thrombocytopenia, due to receive a stem cell transplant. CDR3s include the opening cysteine and the closing phenylalanine or tryptophan. D genes are given only for firm matches. Not every row has a clone size; where given, it reads once, few, many or a size class.

j_call | d_call | clone_size | v_call | cdr3_aa | cdr3_nt
TRBJ2-1 | TRBD2 | . | TRBV20-1 | CRVTSGSPSYNEQFF | TGCAGGGTTACTAGCGGGAGTCCATCCTACAATGAGCAGTTCTTC
TRBJ2-7 | . | . | TRBV4-1 | CASSHVGHWSYEQYF | TGCGCCAGCAGCCACGTCGGTCACTGGTCCTACGAGCAGTACTTC
TRBJ1-2 | . | few | TRBV12-3/TRBV12-4 | CASSRPGSPGYTF | TGTGCCAGCAGTCGTCCGGGGAGTCCTGGCTACACCTTC
TRBJ2-3 | . | many | TRBV29-1 | CSVLGGLHTDTQYF | TGCAGCGTGCTTGGCGGGTTACACACAGATACGCAGTATTTT
TRBJ2-5 | TRBD1 | . | TRBV6-1 | CASRLTGATQETQYF | TGTGCCAGCAGACTGACAGGGGCCACCCAAGAGACCCAGTACTTC
TRBJ2-1 | TRBD2 | . | TRBV20-1 | CSGTSLSSYNEQFF | TGCAGTGGGACTAGTCTTAGCTCCTACAATGAGCAGTTCTTC
TRBJ2-2 | . | few | TRBV12-5 | CASGLVYQTTNTGELFF | TGTGCTAGTGGTTTGGTATATCAAACTACGAACACCGGGGAGCTGTTTTTT
TRBJ2-1 | TRBD2 | many | TRBV6-1 | CASGLAHEQFF | TGTGCCAGCGGACTAGCCCATGAGCAGTTCTTC
TRBJ1-1 | . | many | TRBV27 | CASSLSFGLLMHTEAFF | TGTGCCAGCAGTTTATCGTTTGGCTTACTCATGCACACTGAAGCTTTCTTT
TRBJ1-1 | . | few | TRBV7-2 | CASSLAPGRPRNTEAFF | TGTGCCAGCAGCTTAGCGCCAGGAAGACCCCGGAACACTGAAGCTTTCTTT
TRBJ2-7 | . | many | TRBV20-1 | CSARDPSGALYEQYF | TGCAGTGCTAGAGACCCTTCCGGGGCTCTCTACGAGCAGTACTTC
TRBJ2-2 | . | few | TRBV10-3 | CAISPTSPGELFF | TGTGCCATCAGTCCCACGAGCCCCGGGGAGCTGTTTTTT
TRBJ2-7 | TRBD2 | many | TRBV5-1 | CASSTRRISGSNTYEQYF | TGCGCCAGCAGCACACGGAGGATTAGCGGGAGTAATACCTACGAGCAGTACTTC
TRBJ2-3 | . | . | TRBV6-6 | CASRDGTDTQYF | TGTGCCAGCAGAGACGGCACAGATACGCAGTATTTT
TRBJ2-5 | TRBD2 | few | TRBV27 | CASSLNSGGLLTQYF | TGTGCCAGCAGTTTAAATAGCGGGGGCCTCTTGACCCAGTACTTC
TRBJ1-1 | . | few | TRBV7-9 | CASSAVGGSTEAFF | TGTGCCAGCAGCGCAGTCGGGGGGAGCACTGAAGCTTTCTTT
TRBJ1-6 | . | few | TRBV11-2 | CASSQQGSSYNSPLHF | TGTGCCAGCAGCCAACAGGGCAGCTCCTATAATTCACCCCTCCACTTT
TRBJ1-3 | . | many | TRBV11-2 | CASSLVIRTQTSGNTIYF | TGTGCCAGCAGCTTAGTCATCAGGACCCAAACCTCTGGAAACACCATATATTTT
TRBJ2-7 | TRBD1 | . | TRBV5-1 | CASHSGTGSYEQYF | TGCGCCAGCCATTCCGGGACAGGCTCCTACGAGCAGTACTTC
TRBJ2-3 | TRBD2 | many | TRBV20-1 | CSARKLAGDTDTQYF | TGCAGTGCTAGAAAACTAGCGGGGGACACAGATACGCAGTATTTT
TRBJ2-4 | . | few | TRBV7-8 | CASKAAGTHIQYF | TGTGCCAGCAAGGCCGCCGGGACTCACATTCAGTACTTC
TRBJ2-4 | TRBD1 | few | TRBV20-1 | CSARDPRGLLKNIQYF | TGCAGTGCTAGAGATCCGAGGGGGCTGCTCAAAAACATTCAGTACTTC
TRBJ2-2 | TRBD2 | . | TRBV6-1 | CASSQREMGTGELFF | TGTGCCAGCAGTCAGCGGGAGATGGGCACCGGGGAGCTGTTTTTT
TRBJ1-3 | . | few | TRBV6-5 | CASSYGSGQYSGNTIYF | TGTGCCAGCAGTTACGGAAGCGGACAGTACTCTGGAAACACCATATATTTT
TRBJ1-5 | TRBD1 | few | TRBV27 | CASSLGGQGNNQPQHF | TGTGCCAGCAGTTTGGGGGGACAGGGGAACAATCAGCCCCAGCATTTT
TRBJ1-2 | . | . | TRBV5-5 | CASSLGGGPYGYTF | TGTGCCAGCAGCTTGGGGGGGGGGCCCTATGGCTACACCTTC
TRBJ2-1 | TRBD2 | many | TRBV5-5 | CASSSPGLSSYNEQFF | TGTGCCAGCAGCTCCCCGGGACTAAGCTCCTACAATGAGCAGTTCTTC
TRBJ1-5 | . | many | TRBV20-1 | CSASPGAALHQPQHF | TGCAGTGCTAGCCCCGGGGCAGCTCTTCATCAGCCCCAGCATTTT
TRBJ2-5 | TRBD2 | . | TRBV30 | CAWSVLAGVPETQYF | TGTGCCTGGAGTGTACTAGCGGGAGTTCCAGAGACCCAGTACTTC
TRBJ2-3 | TRBD2 | many | TRBV12-3/TRBV12-4 | CASSHYGTSERTDTQYF | TGTGCCAGCAGTCACTACGGGACTAGCGAACGCACAGATACGCAGTATTTT
TRBJ2-5 | TRBD2 | many | TRBV20-1 | CSARSSGSSLETQYF | TGCAGTGCTAGATCTAGCGGGAGTTCCCTAGAGACCCAGTACTTC
TRBJ1-1 | . | many | TRBV27 | CASSYDGYTEAFF | TGTGCCAGCAGTTATGACGGTTACACTGAAGCTTTCTTT
TRBJ1-1 | TRBD1 | many | TRBV20-1 | CSATQGQLNTEAFF | TGCAGTGCTACCCAGGGACAGTTGAACACTGAAGCTTTCTTT
TRBJ2-7 | TRBD2 | many | TRBV6-2/TRBV6-3 | CASSPSTGRDAYEQYF | TGTGCCAGCAGTCCGTCGACCGGGAGGGATGCCTACGAGCAGTACTTC
TRBJ2-6 | . | many | TRBV20-1 | CSARQGGANVLTF | TGCAGTGCTAGACAGGGTGGGGCCAACGTCCTGACTTTC
TRBJ2-3 | . | few | TRBV11-3 | CASSLGRGRGTDTQYF | TGTGCCAGCAGCTTGGGAAGGGGTAGAGGCACAGATACGCAGTATTTT
TRBJ2-7 | . | few | TRBV7-9 | CASRSGNPYEQYF | TGTGCCAGCCGGTCGGGGAACCCCTACGAGCAGTACTTC
TRBJ2-1 | . | few | TRBV29-1 | CSVEANDNEQFF | TGCAGCGTTGAAGCGAACGACAATGAGCAGTTCTTC
TRBJ2-7 | . | few | TRBV30 | CAWSVATLVSEQYF | TGTGCCTGGAGTGTAGCGACGCTGGTGAGCGAGCAGTACTTC
TRBJ2-3 | TRBD2 | few | TRBV29-1 | CSVEGRTSGSADTQYF | TGCAGCGTTGAAGGTCGGACTAGCGGGAGTGCAGATACGCAGTATTTT
TRBJ2-1 | TRBD2 | many | TRBV29-1 | CSSGLAVRSEQFF | TGCAGCTCGGGACTAGCGGTCCGTAGTGAGCAGTTCTTC
TRBJ2-1 | . | many | TRBV12-3/TRBV12-4 | CASRLGAVSVEQFF | TGTGCCAGCAGGCTAGGAGCAGTATCAGTTGAGCAGTTCTTC
TRBJ2-3 | TRBD2 | . | TRBV2 | CASSRAGGRADTQYF | TGTGCCAGCAGCCGAGCGGGAGGGAGGGCAGATACGCAGTATTTT
TRBJ1-2 | . | many | TRBV23-1 | CASSQPARRRVNGYTF | TGCGCCAGCAGTCAACCCGCCCGGAGGAGGGTCAATGGCTACACCTTC
TRBJ1-1 | . | many | TRBV29-1 | CSVEEQGLNTEAFF | TGCAGCGTTGAAGAACAGGGCTTGAACACTGAAGCTTTCTTT
TRBJ2-2 | . | few | TRBV7-8 | CASSLGRETGELFF | TGTGCCAGCAGCTTGGGACGGGAGACCGGGGAGCTGTTTTTT
TRBJ2-3 | . | . | TRBV7-6 | CASSTRDHPDTQYF | TGTGCCAGCAGCACCCGGGACCACCCAGATACGCAGTATTTT
TRBJ2-2 | . | many | TRBV20-1 | CSARRAYRENYANTGELFF | TGCAGTGCTAGAAGGGCCTACAGGGAAAACTACGCGAACACCGGGGAGCTGTTTTTT
TRBJ1-5 | TRBD1 | few | TRBV15 | CATSRYTGTGNQPQHF | TGTGCCACCAGCAGATATACCGGGACAGGGAATCAGCCCCAGCATTTT
TRBJ2-2 | TRBD1 | many | TRBV29-1 | CSGRRGPTNTGELFF | TGCAGCGGTCGCAGGGGGCCGACGAACACCGGGGAGCTGTTTTTT
TRBJ1-3 | . | few | TRBV5-1 | CASSWTGTSGNTIYF | TGCGCCAGCAGCTGGACCGGGACGTCCGGAAACACCATATATTTT
TRBJ1-1 | . | . | TRBV4-2 | CASSQSDSVNTEAFF | TGTGCCAGCAGCCAATCGGACAGTGTGAACACTGAAGCTTTCTTT
TRBJ2-2 | . | few | TRBV27 | CASSLLEGSGELFF | TGTGCCAGCAGTTTATTAGAAGGGTCCGGGGAGCTGTTTTTT
TRBJ2-7 | . | . | TRBV7-9 | CASSLVSGLDEQYF | TGTGCCAGCAGCTTAGTATCTGGGCTCGACGAGCAGTACTTC
TRBJ2-1 | TRBD2 | many | TRBV7-9 | CASSLEGGSREQFF | TGTGCCAGCAGCTTAGAGGGCGGGAGTAGGGAGCAGTTCTTC
TRBJ2-3 | . | . | TRBV30 | CAWSRQGREAQYF | TGTGCCTGGAGTCGACAGGGAAGGGAGGCGCAGTATTTT
TRBJ1-2 | TRBD1 | few | TRBV5-1 | CASAVQGHYGYTF | TGCGCCAGCGCGGTACAGGGGCACTATGGCTACACCTTC
TRBJ2-1 | TRBD2 | many | TRBV20-1 | CSADTSGRIQQFF | TGCAGTGCCGACACTAGCGGGAGAATCCAGCAGTTCTTC
TRBJ2-7 | TRBD2 | few | TRBV27 | CASRRLSGTTFYEQYF | TGTGCCAGCAGGCGATTATCCGGGACTACCTTCTACGAGCAGTACTTC